These 21 T cell receptor beta chains came from one sample sequenced in a study of PD-1 blockade in classical Hodgkin lymphoma. Each patient's relapse followed autologous stem cell transplantation, and brentuximab vedotin exposure varied. Only in-frame clones appear in the TCRdb table, and some are missing; sequencing was by immunoSEQ multiplex PCR. The sample includes about 21,000 clones, 68% of them seen just once. Specimen: peripheral blood mononuclear cells (PBMCs), collected at baseline. The receptor source for this set is a human donor with classical Hodgkin lymphoma.

This rearrangement joins TRBV7-9 to TRBJ2-3; D is perhaps TRBD1 or TRBD2 (5 bases each). The CDR3 spans 14 residues. Germline V gene data show CDR1 as SEHNR and CDR2 as FQNEAQ (reference sequence). The V gene lost 4 bases and the J gene lost 3 bases, with 11 bases spanning the gap. CDR3 residues: CASSWVRETDTQYF. As DNA, the CDR3 is TGTGCCAGCAGCTGGGTCAGGGAGACAGATACGCAGTATTTT.

The V gene is TRBV9, the J gene TRBJ2-3; TRBD1 agrees at 7 bases. The V and J ends lost 0 bases and 5 bases, in that order; junction bases with no gene match: 6. Germline lookup yields CDR1 SGDLS and CDR2 YYNGEE. The CDR3 consists of 15 residues. This CDR3 is CASSVEGAQGDTQYF. CDR3 sequence (DNA): TGTGCCAGCAGCGTAGAGGGGGCGCAGGGAGATACGCAGTATTTT.

This chain uses TRBV6-1 with TRBJ1-2; D ambiguous. Deletions cut 5 bases from V and 7 bases from J, with 8 bases between. This CDR3 region has 11 residues. Looked up from germline, CDR1 is MNHNS and CDR2 is SASEGT. The CDR3 sequence: CASSYGLGYTF. DNA of the CDR3: TGTGCCAGCAGTTACGGTCTTGGCTACACCTTC.

The chain carries TRBV6-5 and TRBJ2-3; possibly TRBD2 for D (6 bases). CDR1 and CDR2 from the germline V gene are MNHEY and SVGAGI. The CDR3 consists of 12 residues. Trimming removed 2 bases from V and 6 bases from J, with 6 bases in between. CDR3 in amino acids: CASSYREDTQYF. DNA of the CDR3: TGTGCCAGCAGTTACCGGGAGGATACGCAGTATTTT.

This clone was recorded only once. The V and J genes are TRBV28 and TRBJ2-7; the match to TRBD1 covers 9 bases. CDR1 is MDHEN and CDR2 is SYDVKM in the germline V gene. V trimming: 2 bases; J trimming: 4 bases; junction bases outside the gene matches: 6. This CDR3 is 15 amino acids long. Here the CDR3 reads CASSLGGTGRYEQYF. Written as DNA, the CDR3 is TGTGCCAGCAGTTTAGGAGGGACAGGGAGGTACGAGCAGTACTTC.

The genes are TRBV6-5 and TRBJ2-1; D gene ambiguous. The ends were cut back, 0 bases at V and 8 bases at J, with 11 bases in the middle. Germline CDR1 and CDR2: MNHEY and SVGAGI. There are 14 residues in the CDR3. In DNA, the CDR3 is TGTGCCAGCAGTTACTCGGCTACATACGATGAGCAGTTCTTC. It yields the protein CASSYSATYDEQFF.

The chain uses TRBV6-5 and TRBJ1-5; D not resolved. There are 13 residues in the CDR3. CDR1 and CDR2 from the germline V gene are MNHEY and SVGAGI. V was clipped by 4 bases and J by 0 bases, with 4 bases between them. This CDR3 is CASSSISNQPQHF. The CDR3 region has the DNA TGTGCCAGCAGTTCGATTAGCAATCAGCCCCAGCATTTT.

V usage is TRBV7-2 and J usage is TRBJ1-1; weak D call: TRBD1 (6 bases). Germline CDR1 SGHTA, CDR2 FQGNSA. The CDR3 has 16 residues. V shed 5 bases and J shed 1 base, with 17 bases lying between them. The CDR3 here is CASSPLRGARNTEAFF. The CDR3 nucleotides are TGTGCCAGCAGCCCACTCAGGGGCGCAAGGAACACTGAAGCTTTCTTT.

The rearrangement uses TRBV5-5 and TRBJ1-2; 10 nucleotides align to TRBD1. J gave up 6 bases and V 3 bases, and 8 bases lay outside the gene matches. CDR3 length equals 15 residues. CDR1 and CDR2 from the germline V gene are SGHKS and YYEKEE (reference sequence). Written as DNA, the CDR3 is TGTGCCAGCAGCTCTATGGACAGGGGGTATGATGGCTACACCTTC. Translating it yields CASSSMDRGYDGYTF.

The V and J genes are TRBV28 and TRBJ2-2; D is ambiguous. This CDR3 has 13 residues. Germline assignment: CDR1 MDHEN and CDR2 SYDVKM. Trimming left V 3 bases short and J 3 bases short, with 5 bases between. The CDR3 protein is CASSFWDTGELFF. CDR3 DNA sequence: TGTGCCAGCAGTTTCTGGGACACCGGGGAGCTGTTTTTT.

As concerns this clone: Being one base from a much bigger clone, this may be a read error. The sample has other DNA sequences that encode this CDR3 too. The V and J genes are TRBV9 and TRBJ2-1; 7 bases line up with TRBD2. Germline values: CDR1 SGDLS, CDR2 YYNGEE. V lost 3 bases and J lost 0; bases outside the gene matches: 3. The CDR3 covers 15 residues. The CDR3 DNA follows: TGTGCCAGCAGCGCCGGGGGGAGCTCCTACAATGAGCAGTTCTTC. It translates to CASSAGGSSYNEQFF.

The sample holds a few counts of this clone. This chain joins TRBV19 and TRBJ1-5; the match to TRBD1 covers 11 bases. V dropped 4 bases and J dropped 4; count of bases not matched to a gene: 12. CDR3 size: 18 residues. CDR1 is LNHDA, CDR2 SQIVND, per germline (reference sequence). The CDR3 loop reads CASSTGPDRGRKNQPQHF. The DNA for the CDR3 is TGTGCCAGTAGTACCGGCCCGGACAGGGGGCGTAAAAATCAGCCCCAGCATTTT.

This clone has just one count. The rearrangement uses TRBV6-5 and TRBJ2-7; 7 nucleotides line up with TRBD1. V shed 2 bases and J 5 bases; nucleotides not matched to a gene: 6. The length of the CDR3 is 14 residues. The V gene's germline CDR1 is MNHEY and CDR2 SVGAGI. Here the CDR3 reads CASSYRGLRNEQYF. CDR3 in DNA: TGTGCCAGCAGTTACAGGGGGCTGAGGAACGAGCAGTACTTC.

The chain employs TRBV6-5 and TRBJ2-2; D ambiguous. V dropped 1 base and J dropped 0 bases, with 6 bases sitting between them. Germline CDR1 and CDR2: MNHEY and SVGAGI. The length of the CDR3 is 15 residues. CDR3 loop: CASSYWRPNTGELFF. CDR3 DNA sequence: TGTGCCAGCAGTTACTGGAGACCGAACACCGGGGAGCTGTTTTTT.

In its sample, this clone ranks as medium-sized. The sample holds other DNA sequences that translate to the same CDR3. This chain uses TRBV9 with TRBJ2-3, with D possibly matching TRBD2 (6 bases). From germline, CDR1 is SGDLS and CDR2 YYNGEE. The CDR3 has 14 amino acids. Between the trimmed V and J ends, which lost 4 bases and 2 bases, there was a span of 11 bases. CDR3 nucleotides: TGTGCCAGCAGCCCTCGGGACTCCACAGATACGCAGTATTTT. Protein product: CASSPRDSTDTQYF. The full variable domain, its missing parts supplied by reference TRBV9 and TRBJ2-3, is DSGVTQTPKHLITATGQRVTLRCSPRSGDLSVYWYQQSLDQGLQFLIQYYNGEERAKGNILERFSAQQFPDLHSELNLSSLELGDSALYFCASSPRDSTDTQYFGPGTRLTVL.

V and J are TRBV25-1 and TRBJ2-5; D is ambiguous. CDR3 size: 12 residues. The V gene's germline CDR1 is MGHDK and CDR2 SYGVNS. The ends were cut back, 6 bases at V and 0 bases at J, with 5 bases in the middle. CDR3 in DNA: TGTGCCAGCAGCTGGGACCAAGAGACCCAGTACTTC. Amino acids: CASSWDQETQYF.

By share of the sample, this clone is medium-sized. Other nucleotide sequences in the sample specify the same CDR3. The chain joins TRBV10-3 to TRBJ2-5; D may be TRBD2 (7 bases). The CDR3 has 16 amino acids. V gave up 2 bases and J gave up 4 bases, with 17 bases separating them. The germline V gene has CDR1 ENHRY and CDR2 SYGVKD. The CDR3, as DNA: TGTGCCATCAGTGAGACCTCGCGGGGGCCGGGAGAGACCCAGTACTTC. The encoded protein is CAISETSRGPGETQYF.

This sequence joins TRBV5-6 and TRBJ2-1; 8 bases map to TRBD2. The germline V gene has CDR1 SGHDT and CDR2 YYEEEE. CDR3 length equals 15 residues. Trimming at V came to 3 bases and at J to 3 bases, leaving 5 bases not matched to a gene. The CDR3 here is CASSWGGGLYNEQFF. CDR3 bases: TGTGCCAGCAGCTGGGGCGGGGGGCTCTACAATGAGCAGTTCTTC.

The rearrangement joins TRBV28 to TRBJ2-7; weak D call: TRBD2 (5 bases). V was shortened by 6 bases and J by 3 bases, with 15 bases between the two germline ends. The V gene's germline CDR1 is MDHEN and CDR2 SYDVKM. This CDR3 has 14 residues. The CDR3 region has the DNA TGTGCCAGCAGGGCGGACCCGGGGTACTACGAGCAGTACTTC. It is translated as CASRADPGYYEQYF.

CDR3 DNA: TGCGCCAGCAGCCAAGATTCAGGAGCCCGCACAGATACGCAGTATTTT. Amino acids: CASSQDSGARTDTQYF. The chain joins TRBV4-1 to TRBJ2-3; D is unclear. The CDR3 covers 16 residues. Germline assignment: CDR1 MGHRA and CDR2 YSYEKL. The ends were cut back, 0 bases at V and 1 base at J, with 11 bases in the middle.

The chain recombines TRBV7-9 with TRBJ1-3; D is unresolved. Germline CDR1 SEHNR, CDR2 FQNEAQ (reference sequence). V was trimmed by 0 bases and J by 0 bases, leaving 12 bases between them. The CDR3 runs to 17 residues. CDR3 sequence (DNA): TGTGCCAGCAGCTTAGCTACGGGCGGAAGCTCTGGAAACACCATATATTTT. Translation: CASSLATGGSSGNTIYF. The variable domain in full, with the rest retrieved from reference TRBV7-9 and TRBJ1-3, is DTGVSQNPRHKITKRGQNVTFRCDPISEHNRLYWYRQTLGQGPEFLTYFQNEAQLEKSRLLSDRFSAERPKGSFSTLEIQRTEQGDSAMYLCASSLATGGSSGNTIYFGEGSWLTVV.